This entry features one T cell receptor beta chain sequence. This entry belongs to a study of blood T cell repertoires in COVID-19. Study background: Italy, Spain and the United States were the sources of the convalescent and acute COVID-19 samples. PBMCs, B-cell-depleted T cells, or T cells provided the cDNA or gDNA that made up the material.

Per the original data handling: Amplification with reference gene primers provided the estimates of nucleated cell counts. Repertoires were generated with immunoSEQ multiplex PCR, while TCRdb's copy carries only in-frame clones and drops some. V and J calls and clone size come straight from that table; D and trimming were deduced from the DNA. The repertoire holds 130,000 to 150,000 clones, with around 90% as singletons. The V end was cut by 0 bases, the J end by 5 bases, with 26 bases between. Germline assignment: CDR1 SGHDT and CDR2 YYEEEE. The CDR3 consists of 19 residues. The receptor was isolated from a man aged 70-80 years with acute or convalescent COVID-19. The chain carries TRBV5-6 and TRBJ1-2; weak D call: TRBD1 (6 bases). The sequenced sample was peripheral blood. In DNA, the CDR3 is TGTGCCAGCAGCTTGGGAGTATCACAGCCACAGGGTTTGGATTATGGCTACACCTTC. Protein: CASSLGVSQPQGLDYGYTF.